The rows below give T cell receptor beta chains drawn from one sample of a study of blood T cell repertoires in COVID-19. Method: immunoSEQ multiplex PCR; TCRdb's copy keeps in-frame clones and lacks some. The data show about 310,000 clones, around 87% seen once. The sequencing input was peripheral blood. The origin of the receptors is a man between 65 and 85 years old with acute or convalescent COVID-19. The CDR3 runs from the conserved cysteine through the conserved F or W. The D gene is left open where the match is weak. Part of the rows lack a size; the others show once, few, many or a class for expanded clones.

TRBV19	TRBJ1-5	.	.	CASSIGTVGNQPQHF	TGTGCCAGTAGTATAGGGACAGTAGGCAATCAGCCCCAGCATTTT
TRBV6-6	TRBJ1-6	.	.	CASSYSPISTPLHF	TGTGCCAGCAGTTATTCCCCTATTAGTACACCCCTCCACTTT
TRBV7-2	TRBJ2-7	.	TRBD1	CASSLRPDRVVGLIYEQYF	TGTGCCAGCAGCTTACGGCCGGACAGGGTGGTTGGACTGATCTACGAGCAGTACTTC
TRBV6-5	TRBJ1-4	.	TRBD1	CASSPTTGPYEKLFF	TGTGCCAGCAGTCCGACGACAGGGCCCTATGAAAAACTGTTTTTT
TRBV11-3	TRBJ2-7	.	TRBD2	CASSPQLAGPYEQYF	TGTGCCAGCAGCCCTCAGCTAGCGGGCCCCTACGAGCAGTACTTC
TRBV25-1	TRBJ1-6	.	TRBD1	CATGTGTSPLHF	TGTGCCACCGGGACAGGGACTTCACCCCTCCACTTT
TRBV30	TRBJ1-3	.	TRBD1	CAWNEGALYGNTIYF	TGTGCCTGGAATGAGGGGGCGCTTTACGGAAACACCATATATTTT
TRBV3-1/TRBV3-2	TRBJ2-1	.	TRBD2	CASSQVSGKSYNEQFF	TGTGCCAGCAGCCAAGTCAGCGGGAAATCCTACAATGAGCAGTTCTTC
TRBV28	TRBJ1-5	.	TRBD1	CASSPGTGSTQQHF	TGTGCCAGCAGTCCCGGGACAGGGTCCACCCAACAGCATTTT
TRBV20-1	TRBJ2-3	.	TRBD2	CSASVSGGGGTDTQYF	TGCAGTGCTAGTGTTAGCGGGGGGGGAGGGACAGATACGCAGTATTTT
TRBV25-1	TRBJ2-1	once	TRBD1	CASSEYSPGTGGDEQFF	TGTGCCAGCAGTGAATACAGCCCCGGGACAGGGGGCGATGAGCAGTTCTTC
TRBV5-4	TRBJ1-6	.	.	CASSADNAINSPLHF	TGTGCCAGCAGCGCGGACAACGCGATTAATTCACCCCTCCACTTT
TRBV30	TRBJ2-2	.	TRBD1	CAWSKAGTGYTGELFF	TGTGCCTGGAGTAAGGCCGGGACAGGGTACACCGGGGAGCTGTTTTTT
TRBV9	TRBJ2-1	.	.	CASSPQTVPYNEQFF	TGTGCCAGCAGCCCTCAAACGGTCCCCTACAATGAGCAGTTCTTC
TRBV10-2	TRBJ2-5	.	.	CASSESERLPGETQYF	TGCGCCAGCAGTGAGTCGGAGAGACTGCCTGGAGAGACCCAGTACTTC
TRBV2	TRBJ2-7	.	TRBD1	CASSEDRDSYEQYF	TGTGCCAGCAGCGAGGACAGGGACTCCTACGAGCAGTACTTC
TRBV29-1	TRBJ2-5	.	TRBD1	CSVVTGRETQYF	TGCAGCGTTGTGACAGGGCGAGAGACCCAGTACTTC
TRBV30	TRBJ2-1	.	.	CAWSVRARTANEQFF	TGTGCCTGGAGTGTAAGGGCTCGGACAGCCAATGAGCAGTTCTTC
TRBV11-2	TRBJ1-6	.	.	CASSLDFWGVASPLHF	TGTGCCAGCAGCTTAGACTTTTGGGGGGTCGCTTCACCCCTCCACTTT
TRBV10-2	TRBJ2-2	.	TRBD2	CASSEPLAGGSRTGELFF	TGCGCCAGCAGTGAGCCCCTAGCGGGAGGGTCCCGCACCGGGGAGCTGTTTTTT
TRBV19	TRBJ1-1	few	TRBD1	CASPNRGNTEAFF	TGTGCCAGTCCCAACAGGGGGAACACTGAAGCTTTCTTT
TRBV6-2/TRBV6-3	TRBJ2-4	.	.	CASSFGGGQNIQYF	TGTGCCAGCAGTTTTGGGGGGGGGCAAAACATTCAGTACTTC
TRBV9	TRBJ2-2	once	.	CASSVGASSNTGELFF	TGTGCCAGCAGCGTAGGGGCTAGCTCGAACACCGGGGAGCTGTTTTTT
TRBV28	TRBJ2-7	.	.	CASSFAQGGSYEQYF	TGTGCCAGCAGTTTCGCGCAGGGGGGCTCCTACGAGCAGTACTTC
TRBV6-1	TRBJ1-6	.	.	CASSEVGGYYNSPLHF	TGTGCCAGCAGTGAAGTAGGCGGATACTATAATTCACCCCTCCACTTT
TRBV6-5	TRBJ1-1	once	.	CASSYDRMNTEAFF	TGTGCCAGCAGTTATGACAGGATGAACACTGAAGCTTTCTTT
TRBV7-2	TRBJ1-1	.	.	CASSPMGAANTEAFF	TGTGCCAGCAGCCCCATGGGGGCGGCGAACACTGAAGCTTTCTTT
TRBV9	TRBJ2-7	.	.	CASSVEGRDTEQYF	TGTGCCAGCAGCGTAGAAGGCAGGGATACCGAGCAGTACTTC
TRBV7-2	TRBJ2-7	.	.	CASSRRDGYEQYF	TGTGCCAGCAGCCGACGGGATGGTTACGAGCAGTACTTC
TRBV20-1	TRBJ1-2	.	.	CSAKTGYGYTF	TGCAGTGCTAAGACGGGCTATGGCTACACCTTC
TRBV28	TRBJ1-3	once	.	CASSFRYFGQTGNTIYF	TGTGCCAGCAGTTTCAGATACTTCGGACAGACTGGAAACACCATATATTTT
TRBV11-2	TRBJ2-1	.	.	CASSLGLAADEQFF	TGTGCCAGCAGTCTCGGGCTAGCCGCGGATGAGCAGTTCTTC
TRBV6-5	TRBJ2-1	.	TRBD2	CASKLAGGPMEQFF	TGTGCCAGCAAACTAGCGGGAGGGCCGATGGAGCAGTTCTTC
TRBV2	TRBJ2-5	.	TRBD1	CASKRTGPETQYF	TGTGCCAGCAAAAGGACAGGGCCGGAGACCCAGTACTTC
TRBV4-2	TRBJ2-3	.	TRBD2	CASSQGLAGGFQYF	TGTGCCAGCAGCCAAGGACTAGCGGGGGGATTCCAGTATTTT
TRBV6-5	TRBJ1-6	.	.	CASSKDIDRSPLHF	TGTGCCAGCAGCAAGGACATTGATCGTTCACCCCTCCACTTT
TRBV28	TRBJ2-2	.	TRBD1	CASSLLGGGTGELFF	TGTGCCAGCAGTTTACTAGGGGGCGGCACCGGGGAGCTGTTTTTT
TRBV7-9	TRBJ1-1	.	TRBD1	CASSWDRNTEAFF	TGTGCCAGCAGCTGGGACAGGAACACTGAAGCTTTCTTT
TRBV6-2/TRBV6-3	TRBJ2-1	.	TRBD2	CASSPSGRGSYNEQFF	TGTGCCAGCAGCCCGAGCGGGAGAGGCTCCTACAATGAGCAGTTCTTC
TRBV20-1	TRBJ1-2	.	.	CSASGGRTDGYTF	TGCAGTGCTAGTGGGGGCCGGACGGATGGCTACACCTTC
TRBV18	TRBJ1-2	.	TRBD1	CASSPRTGNYGYTF	TGTGCCAGCTCACCACGGACAGGGAACTATGGCTACACCTTC
TRBV24-1	TRBJ2-7	.	.	CATSDHRDNSYEQYF	TGTGCCACCAGTGATCACCGGGACAACTCCTACGAGCAGTACTTC
TRBV7-2	TRBJ1-5	once	.	CASSTQGGNNQPQHF	TGTGCCAGCAGCACCCAGGGAGGAAACAATCAGCCCCAGCATTTT
TRBV21-1	TRBJ2-7	.	.	CASSKDRSGSWYEQYF	TGTGCCAGCAGCAAAGATCGAAGCGGGAGTTGGTACGAGCAGTACTTC
TRBV18	TRBJ2-6	.	TRBD2	CASSERTSLAGANVLTF	TGTGCCAGCTCAGAGAGGACTAGCTTGGCTGGGGCCAACGTCCTGACTTTC
TRBV5-4	TRBJ1-4	.	TRBD1	CASSVRTGGNEKLFF	TGTGCCAGCAGCGTCAGGACAGGGGGCAATGAAAAACTGTTTTTT